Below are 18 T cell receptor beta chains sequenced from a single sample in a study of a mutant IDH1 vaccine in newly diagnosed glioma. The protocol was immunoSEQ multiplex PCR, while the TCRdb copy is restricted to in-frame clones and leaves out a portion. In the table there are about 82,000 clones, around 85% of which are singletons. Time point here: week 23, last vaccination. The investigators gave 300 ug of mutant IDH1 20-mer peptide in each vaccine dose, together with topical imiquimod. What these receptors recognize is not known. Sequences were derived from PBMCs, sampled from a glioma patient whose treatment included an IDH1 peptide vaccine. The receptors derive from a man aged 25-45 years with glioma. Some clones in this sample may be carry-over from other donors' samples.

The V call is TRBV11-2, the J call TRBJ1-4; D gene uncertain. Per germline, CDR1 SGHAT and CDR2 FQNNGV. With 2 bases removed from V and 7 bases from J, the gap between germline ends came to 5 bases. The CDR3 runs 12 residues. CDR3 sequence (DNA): TGTGCCAGCAGCTTACACAGTGAAAAACTGTTTTTT. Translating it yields CASSLHSEKLFF.

The chain's CDR3 is CASSLAGGGQNYGYTF. CDR3 coding DNA: TGCGCCAGCAGCTTGGCGGGCGGGGGCCAGAACTATGGCTACACCTTC. This chain joins TRBV5-1 and TRBJ1-2; D might be TRBD1 (6 bases). Germline CDR1 and CDR2: SGHRS and YFSETQ. V lost 0 bases and J lost 2, with 14 bases in between. This CDR3 spans 16 amino acids.

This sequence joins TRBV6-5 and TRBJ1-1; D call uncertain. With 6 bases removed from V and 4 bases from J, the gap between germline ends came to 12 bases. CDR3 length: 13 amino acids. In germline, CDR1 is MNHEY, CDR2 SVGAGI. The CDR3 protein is CASSEGRGTEAFF. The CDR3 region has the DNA TGTGCCAGCAGCGAGGGCCGGGGCACTGAAGCTTTCTTT.

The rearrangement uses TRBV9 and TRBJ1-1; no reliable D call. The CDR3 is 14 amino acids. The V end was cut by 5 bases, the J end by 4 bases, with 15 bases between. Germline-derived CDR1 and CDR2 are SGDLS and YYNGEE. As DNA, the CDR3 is TGTGCCAGCAGTGACGAGGGAGGTGTCACTGAAGCTTTCTTT. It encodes CASSDEGGVTEAFF.

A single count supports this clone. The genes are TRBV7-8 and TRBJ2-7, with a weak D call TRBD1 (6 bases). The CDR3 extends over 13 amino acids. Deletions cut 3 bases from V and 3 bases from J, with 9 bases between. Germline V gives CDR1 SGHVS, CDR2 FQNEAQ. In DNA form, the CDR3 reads TGTGCCAGCAGCTTGGCCAGGGGCTACGAGCAGTACTTC. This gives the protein CASSLARGYEQYF.

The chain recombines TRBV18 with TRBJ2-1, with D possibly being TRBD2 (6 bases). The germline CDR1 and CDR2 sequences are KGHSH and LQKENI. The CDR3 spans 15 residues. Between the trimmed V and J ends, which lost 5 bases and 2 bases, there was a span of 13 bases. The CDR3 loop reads CASSMGAGAYNEQFF. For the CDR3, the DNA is TGTGCCAGCTCAATGGGAGCGGGTGCCTACAATGAGCAGTTCTTC.

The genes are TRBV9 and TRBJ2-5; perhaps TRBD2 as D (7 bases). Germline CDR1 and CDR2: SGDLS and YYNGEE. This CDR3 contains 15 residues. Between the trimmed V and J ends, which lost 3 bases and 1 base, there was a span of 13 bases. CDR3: CASSALGGLQETQYF. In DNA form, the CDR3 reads TGTGCCAGCAGCGCCCTCGGGGGGCTCCAAGAGACCCAGTACTTC.

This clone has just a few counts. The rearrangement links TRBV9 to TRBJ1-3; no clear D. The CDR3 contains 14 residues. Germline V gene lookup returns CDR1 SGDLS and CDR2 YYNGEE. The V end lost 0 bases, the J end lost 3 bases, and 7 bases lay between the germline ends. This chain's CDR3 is CASSVGTDGNTIYF. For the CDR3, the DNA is TGTGCCAGCAGCGTAGGCACCGATGGAAACACCATATATTTT.

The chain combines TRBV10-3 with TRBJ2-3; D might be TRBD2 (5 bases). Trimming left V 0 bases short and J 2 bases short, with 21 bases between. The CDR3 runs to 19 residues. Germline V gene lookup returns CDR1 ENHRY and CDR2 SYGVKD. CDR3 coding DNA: TGTGCCATCAGTGAGTCGGAGGAGGTGGGTCGGCTTAACACAGATACGCAGTATTTT. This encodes CAISESEEVGRLNTDTQYF.

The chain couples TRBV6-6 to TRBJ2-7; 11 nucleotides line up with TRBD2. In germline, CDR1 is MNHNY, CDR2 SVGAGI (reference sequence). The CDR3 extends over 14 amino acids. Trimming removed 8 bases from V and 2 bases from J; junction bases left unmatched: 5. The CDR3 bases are TGTGCCAGCGGACGACTAGCGGGAACCTACGAGCAGTACTTC. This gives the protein CASGRLAGTYEQYF.

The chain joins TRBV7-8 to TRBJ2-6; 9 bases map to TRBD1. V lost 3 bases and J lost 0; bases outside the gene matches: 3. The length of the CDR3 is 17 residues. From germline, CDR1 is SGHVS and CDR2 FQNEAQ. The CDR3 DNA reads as TGTGCCAGCAGCTTCAGGGACAGGGCCTCTGGGGCCAACGTCCTGACTTTC. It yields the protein CASSFRDRASGANVLTF.

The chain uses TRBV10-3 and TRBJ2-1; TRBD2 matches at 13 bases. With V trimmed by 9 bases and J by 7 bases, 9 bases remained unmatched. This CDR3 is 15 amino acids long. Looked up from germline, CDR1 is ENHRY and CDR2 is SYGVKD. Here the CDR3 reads CAIAPGLAGTNEQFF. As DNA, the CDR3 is TGTGCCATTGCGCCGGGACTAGCGGGAACTAATGAGCAGTTCTTC.

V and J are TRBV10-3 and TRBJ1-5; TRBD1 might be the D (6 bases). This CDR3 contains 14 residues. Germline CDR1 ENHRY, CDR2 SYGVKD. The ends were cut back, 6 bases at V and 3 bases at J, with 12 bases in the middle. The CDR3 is CAISGQKDNQPQHF. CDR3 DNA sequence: TGTGCCATCAGCGGACAGAAAGACAATCAGCCCCAGCATTTT.

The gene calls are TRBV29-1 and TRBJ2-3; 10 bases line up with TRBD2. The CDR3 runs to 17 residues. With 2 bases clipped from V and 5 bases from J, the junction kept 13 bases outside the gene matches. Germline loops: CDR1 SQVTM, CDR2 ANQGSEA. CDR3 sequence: CSVELTGTSDFEDTQYF. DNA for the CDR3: TGCAGCGTTGAACTCACCGGGACTAGCGATTTCGAAGATACGCAGTATTTT.

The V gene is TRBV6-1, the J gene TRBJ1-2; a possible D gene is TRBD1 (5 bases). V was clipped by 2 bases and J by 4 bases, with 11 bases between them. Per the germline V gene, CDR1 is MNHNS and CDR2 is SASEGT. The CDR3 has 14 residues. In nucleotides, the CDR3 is TGTGCCAGCAGTGAATCAGGGCTATTCTATGGCTACACCTTC. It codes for CASSESGLFYGYTF.

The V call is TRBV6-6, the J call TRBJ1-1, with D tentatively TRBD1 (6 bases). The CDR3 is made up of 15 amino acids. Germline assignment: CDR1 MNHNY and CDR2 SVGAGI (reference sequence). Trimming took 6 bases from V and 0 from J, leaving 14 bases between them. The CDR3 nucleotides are TGTGCCAGCAGAATTTACCCAGGGGTGAACACTGAAGCTTTCTTT. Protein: CASRIYPGVNTEAFF.

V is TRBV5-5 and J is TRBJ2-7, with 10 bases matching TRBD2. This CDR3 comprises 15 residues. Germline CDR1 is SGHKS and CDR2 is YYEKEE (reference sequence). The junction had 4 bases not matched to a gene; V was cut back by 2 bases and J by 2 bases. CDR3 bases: TGTGCCAGCAGCTTCCTAGCGGGAGTGGCCTACGAGCAGTACTTC. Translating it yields CASSFLAGVAYEQYF.

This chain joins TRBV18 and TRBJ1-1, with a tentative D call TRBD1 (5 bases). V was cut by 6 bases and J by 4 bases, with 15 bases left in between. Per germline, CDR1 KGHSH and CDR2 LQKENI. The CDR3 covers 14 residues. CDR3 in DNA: TGTGCCAGCTCGCGTCAGACAGAGACCACTGAAGCTTTCTTT. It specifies CASSRQTETTEAFF.